This record concerns one T cell receptor beta chain sequence. This specimen comes from a study of T cell changes during pregnancy in multiple sclerosis. Per germline, CDR1 LNHDA and CDR2 SQIVND (reference sequence). CDR3 size: 14 residues. V shed 5 bases and J shed 1 base, with 10 bases lying between them. TCRdb's copy holds only in-frame clones and misses some; the assay was immunoSEQ multiplex PCR. The sample holds about 47,000 clones, 75% to 90% seen once. The chain uses TRBV19 and TRBJ2-3; D is uncertain. Sequencing used CD8+ T cells from peripheral blood mononuclear cells, obtained in the second trimester of pregnancy. The clonotype comes from a female donor with multiple sclerosis, enrolled in a pregnancy study. The CDR3 protein is CASSFILGTDTQYF. The CDR3 DNA follows: TGTGCCAGTAGTTTTATCCTTGGCACAGATACGCAGTATTTT. Looking up the rest from reference TRBV19 and TRBJ2-3 gives the full variable domain: DGGITQSPKYLFRKEGQNVTLSCEQNLNHDAMYWYRQDPGQGLRLIYYSQIVNDFQKGDIAEGYSVSREKKESFPLTVTSAQKNPTAFYLCASSFILGTDTQYFGPGTRLTVL.